This is a list of T cell receptor beta chains from one sample in a study of neurological immune-mediated disorders. TCRdb ran MiXCR on the 5' RACE reads and lists one entry per CDR3 protein. The data show tens of thousands of distinct CDR3 sequences, 10% seen once. The sample was PBMCs. The receptors come from a woman aged 35 to 49 with HTLV-1-associated myelopathy (HAM/TSP). The CDR3 runs from the conserved cysteine through the conserved F or W.

J: TRBJ1-2
V: TRBV2
CDR3: CARESSIWGYTF

J: TRBJ1-1
V: TRBV7-2
CDR3: CASSRGTMNTEAFF

J: TRBJ2-2
V: TRBV9
CDR3: CASAIAGGHTGELFF

J: TRBJ2-1
V: TRBV6-1
CDR3: CASSSDRDSYNEQFF

J: TRBJ1-4
V: TRBV29-1
CDR3: CSVEGGGREKLFF

J: TRBJ1-5
V: TRBV12-3/TRBV12-4
CDR3: CASSKRQGWSNQPQHF

J: TRBJ2-1
V: TRBV27
CDR3: CASSPIPRATYNEQFF

J: TRBJ1-2
V: TRBV29-1
CDR3: CSVEGGGNYGYTF

J: TRBJ1-4
V: TRBV6-2/TRBV6-3
CDR3: CASCTDSSEKLFF

J: TRBJ1-5
V: TRBV18
CDR3: CASSPTTGGNQPQHF

J: TRBJ1-2
V: TRBV6-6
CDR3: CASRPPGQGAYGYTF

J: TRBJ2-7
V: TRBV20-1
CDR3: CSARGEGGTHEQYF

J: TRBJ1-1
V: TRBV12-3/TRBV12-4
CDR3: CASRGDDHEAFF

J: TRBJ2-7
V: TRBV4-3
CDR3: CASSQDTFYEQYF

J: TRBJ1-2
V: TRBV5-5
CDR3: CASGARLAGTGYGYTF

J: TRBJ1-1
V: TRBV20-1
CDR3: CSARDSTGMNTEAFF

J: TRBJ2-2
V: TRBV5-5
CDR3: CASSLAGYAGELFF

J: TRBJ1-2
V: TRBV7-6
CDR3: CASSLARGVRGYGYTF

J: TRBJ2-7
V: TRBV29-1
CDR3: CSVEGTRQDEQYF

J: TRBJ2-5
V: TRBV4-3
CDR3: CASSQGRLQETQYF

J: TRBJ2-7
V: TRBV20-1
CDR3: CSAHLPGTGYEQYF

J: TRBJ1-2
V: TRBV7-2
CDR3: CASSYGQSFNYGYTF

J: TRBJ2-7
V: TRBV12-3/TRBV12-4
CDR3: CASSRLSGGLSSYEQYF

J: TRBJ2-1
V: TRBV15
CDR3: CATTPGTEYNEQFF

J: TRBJ1-2
V: TRBV4-3
CDR3: CASSQVPIGHGYTF

J: TRBJ2-7
V: TRBV10-1
CDR3: CASSSRQSVPSEQYF

J: TRBJ2-1
V: TRBV24-1
CDR3: CATKSGGPYNEQFF

J: TRBJ2-5
V: TRBV20-1
CDR3: CSAFDVQETQYF

J: TRBJ2-1
V: TRBV11-3
CDR3: CASSLGGWGGQSYNEQFF

J: TRBJ1-1
V: TRBV9
CDR3: CASSDLRQANTEAFF

J: TRBJ2-5
V: TRBV20-1
CDR3: CSARAHLPYQETQYF

J: TRBJ2-1
V: TRBV20-1
CDR3: CSARELTDEQFF

J: TRBJ2-3
V: TRBV20-1
CDR3: CSAKQGGGSTDTQYF

J: TRBJ2-1
V: TRBV6-6
CDR3: CASRGTYNEQFF

J: TRBJ2-1
V: TRBV6-2/TRBV6-3
CDR3: CASSFPPSFAYNEQFF

J: TRBJ1-1
V: TRBV19
CDR3: CASSMGFNTEAFF

J: TRBJ2-7
V: TRBV24-1
CDR3: CATSDYKGYEQYF

J: TRBJ1-1
V: TRBV25-1
CDR3: CASSLRGYTEAFF

J: TRBJ2-1
V: TRBV20-1
CDR3: CSASQIEQFF

J: TRBJ2-4
V: TRBV3-1
CDR3: CASSQDGQGTLLAKNIQYF

J: TRBJ2-7
V: TRBV2
CDR3: CASSEYRASGTYEQYF

J: TRBJ2-3
V: TRBV11-2
CDR3: CASSLLGGGTDTQYF

J: TRBJ1-2
V: TRBV7-2
CDR3: CASSLHDGRGAGYTF